Reported below is one T cell receptor beta chain. The sample originates from a study of cytomegalovirus exposure and HLA in healthy donors. Study in general: Caucasian-associated ancestry cluster membership applied to 75% to 85% of a few hundred genotyped donors.

The PCR used 60 Vbeta and 13 Jbeta primers. Per the study methods: Approximately 11 million of the roughly 80 million unique TCR beta chains counted in a later analysis were shared. TCRdb's copy holds only in-frame clones and misses some; the assay was immunoSEQ multiplex PCR. That table supplies the V and J calls and clone size; D and trimming were determined from the DNA. The sample has 85,000 to 100,000 clones; 65% to 80% are singletons. V dropped 0 bases and J dropped 3 bases, with 10 bases sitting between them. The CDR3 contains 14 residues. CDR1 is SGDLS, CDR2 YYNGEE, per germline. Source material: PBMCs. This TCR derives from a man aged 35-49 years in good health and CMV-seropositive. V is TRBV9 and J is TRBJ2-7, with unresolved D. CDR3 sequence reads: CASSVGSGFYEQYF. As DNA, the CDR3 is TGTGCCAGCAGCGTAGGGTCAGGCTTCTACGAGCAGTACTTC. The variable domain in full, completed from reference TRBV9 and TRBJ2-7, reads DSGVTQTPKHLITATGQRVTLRCSPRSGDLSVYWYQQSLDQGLQFLIQYYNGEERAKGNILERFSAQQFPDLHSELNLSSLELGDSALYFCASSVGSGFYEQYFGPGTRLTVT.